The present TCR beta chain was sequenced within a study of blood T cell repertoires in COVID-19. About the study: T cells, B-cell-depleted T cells, or PBMCs supplied cDNA or gDNA.

This clone was seen a handful of times. Additional DNA sequences in this sample encode the identical CDR3. As originally analysed: Reference gene primers were amplified, and this amplification served to estimate nucleated cell counts. TCRdb keeps only in-frame clones here, not all; method: immunoSEQ multiplex PCR. The V and J calls and clone size come from that table; D and trimming were worked out from the DNA. The repertoire holds 85,000 to 130,000 clones, with approximately 93% as singletons. Trimming at V came to 4 bases and at J to 1 base, leaving 6 bases not matched to a gene. Germline V lookup: CDR1 SGHRS, CDR2 YFSETQ. CDR3 length equals 15 residues.

The chain is built from TRBV5-1 and TRBJ2-3; TRBD1 agrees at 7 bases. The specimen was peripheral blood. This TCR was sampled from a man aged 55 to 69 with acute or convalescent COVID-19. The DNA for the CDR3 is TGCGCCAGCAGCCTTAGGGGGCTGGGCACAGATACGCAGTATTTT. Translated, it gives CASSLRGLGTDTQYF.